This passage covers 16 T cell receptor beta chains from one sample sequenced in a study of neurological immune-mediated disorders. TCRdb used MiXCR to reprocess the 5' RACE reads, holding one entry per CDR3 protein. The sample has 75,000 to 90,000 distinct CDR3 sequences; over 9% are singletons. The specimen was PBMCs. The receptors shown here come from a man aged 35-49 years in good health.

On this clonotype itself: One junction end disagrees with the germline gene, perhaps due to a read error. The rearrangement links TRBV15 to TRBJ1-1, with D possibly being TRBD1 (6 bases). This CDR3 is built from 14 residues. CDR1 and CDR2 (germline): LNHNV, YYDKDF (reference sequence). The chain's CDR3 is CVTSGTRSGAEAFF. The DNA for the CDR3 is TGTGTCACCAGTGGCACAAGGTCAGGGGCCGAAGCTTTCTTT.

The chain recombines TRBV6-5 with TRBJ2-2; no firm D call. The V gene's germline CDR1 is MNHEY and CDR2 SVGAGI. This CDR3 is 14 amino acids long. Trimming removed 0 bases at V and 6 bases at J, with 8 bases between. DNA for the CDR3: TGTGCCAGCAGTTACTCTCAGGCGGCCGGGGAGCTGTTTTTT. It encodes CASSYSQAAGELFF.

This clonotype was counted at least ten times. The chain couples TRBV20-1 to TRBJ2-1; possibly TRBD2 for D (6 bases). In germline, CDR1 is DFQATT, CDR2 SNEGSKA (reference sequence). V was clipped by 0 bases and J by 3 bases, with 9 bases between them. The CDR3 sequence is 14 residues long. CDR3 residues: CSAREGGGYNEQFF. CDR3 sequence (DNA): TGCAGTGCTAGAGAGGGGGGTGGCTACAATGAGCAGTTCTTC.

This clonotype was seen ten or more times. V and J are TRBV9 and TRBJ2-1; D may be TRBD2 (5 bases). Per the germline V gene, CDR1 is SGDLS and CDR2 is YYNGEE. V dropped 0 bases and J dropped 3 bases, with 10 bases sitting between them. The CDR3 has 15 amino acids. The CDR3 DNA sequence: TGTGCCAGCAGCGTAGGTCGGGGAGACTACAATGAGCAGTTCTTC. The encoded protein is CASSVGRGDYNEQFF.

This clonotype came up many times. This chain links TRBV12-3 or TRBV12-4 with TRBJ2-5; 7 nucleotides match TRBD1. This CDR3 comprises 13 residues. The V and J ends lost 6 bases and 5 bases, in that order; junction bases with no gene match: 6. CDR3 nucleotides: TGTGCCAGCAGCCTCAGGGGGACGGAGACCCAGTACTTC. Residues: CASSLRGTETQYF.

This clonotype was counted between two and nine times. The chain couples TRBV28 to TRBJ2-7, with D possibly matching TRBD1 (5 bases). The CDR3 has 15 residues. Trimming left V 6 bases short and J 3 bases short, with 18 bases between. CDR1 is MDHEN and CDR2 is SYDVKM in the germline V gene. The CDR3 protein is CASSHSQGNHYEQYF. CDR3 DNA sequence: TGTGCCAGCAGCCATAGCCAGGGAAACCACTACGAGCAGTACTTC.

The rearrangement uses TRBV6-5 and TRBJ1-1, with D uncertain. The CDR3 runs 14 residues. V was trimmed by 7 bases and J by 3 bases, leaving 15 bases between them. Germline lookup yields CDR1 MNHEY and CDR2 SVGAGI. The CDR3 region has the DNA TGTGCCAGCACCCTAGGAGGCCAGGACACTGAAGCTTTCTTT. Protein: CASTLGGQDTEAFF.

In the case of this clonotype: A much larger clone sits a single nucleotide away, making a read error possible. J is TRBJ2-1 and V is TRBV28; unclear D gene. V was trimmed by 3 bases and J by 13 bases, leaving 19 bases between them. This CDR3 contains 14 residues. The germline V gene encodes CDR1 MDHEN and CDR2 SYDVKM. CDR3 DNA sequence: TGTGCCAGCAGTTTCCGGTCCCCCAGACCCGACCAGTTCTTC. It yields the protein CASSFRSPRPDQFF.

This clonotype occurred many times. J is TRBJ2-1 and V is TRBV5-1; 12 bases match TRBD2. The CDR3 runs 16 residues. Looked up from germline, CDR1 is SGHRS and CDR2 is YFSETQ. J was trimmed by 6 bases and V by 4 bases; bases with no gene match: 8. CDR3 protein: CASSPRTSGTTNEQFF. For the CDR3, the DNA is TGCGCCAGCAGCCCCCGGACTAGCGGGACGACCAATGAGCAGTTCTTC.

This clonotype came up many times. V is TRBV29-1 and J is TRBJ2-7; TRBD1 aligns across 11 bases. The ends lost 3 bases at V and 2 bases at J; junction bases unmatched: 6. Germline CDR1 and CDR2: SQVTM and ANQGSEA. CDR3 length equals 15 residues. The CDR3: CSVEGQGESPYEQYF. In nucleotides, the CDR3 is TGCAGCGTTGAGGGACAGGGGGAAAGTCCCTACGAGCAGTACTTC.

Concerning this clonotype itself: A read error may be the cause here, since a much bigger clone is one base away. The chain joins TRBV14 to TRBJ1-3; D is uncertain. CDR1 is SGHDN, CDR2 FVKESK, per germline. The CDR3 extends over 18 amino acids. CDR3 in DNA: TGTGCCAGAAGCCAGTTGACTGGACTCTTGAGCTCTGGAAACACCATATATTTT. Translated: CARSQLTGLLSSGNTIYF.

This clonotype was counted ten times or more. V gene TRBV11-2 combines with J gene TRBJ1-6; TRBD1 agrees at 11 bases. Germline V gives CDR1 SGHAT, CDR2 FQNNGV. V was pared by 5 bases and J by 5 bases, with 8 bases of the junction left unmatched. CDR3 length: 17 amino acids. DNA for the CDR3: TGTGCCAGCAGCGGGAGGACAGGGGGCTTCGATAATTCACCCCTCCACTTT. Translated, it gives CASSGRTGGFDNSPLHF.

At least ten counts were recorded for this clonotype. The chain combines TRBV18 with TRBJ1-6; 8 bases are shared with TRBD1. Germline trimming cut 3 bases from V and 8 bases from J; bases unmatched to any gene: 3. Looked up from germline, CDR1 is KGHSH and CDR2 is LQKENI. The CDR3 is made up of 14 amino acids. The DNA of the CDR3 is TGTGCCAGCTCACCGACAGGGGTCGATTCACCCCTCCACTTT. It translates to CASSPTGVDSPLHF.

Many counts were recorded for this clonotype. J is TRBJ1-3 and V is TRBV5-1; TRBD1 might be the D (5 bases). CDR1 is SGHRS and CDR2 is YFSETQ in the germline V gene. The CDR3 covers 17 residues. V gave up 0 bases and J gave up 0 bases, with 13 bases separating them. The CDR3 here is CASSLDTGTLSGNTIYF. DNA of the CDR3: TGCGCCAGCAGCTTGGACACCGGGACCCTCTCTGGAAACACCATATATTTT.

This clonotype was counted ten times or more. The chain is built from TRBV5-1 and TRBJ2-1; D unresolved. Trimming left V 4 bases short and J 0 bases short, with 11 bases between. The CDR3 has 15 residues. Germline V lookup: CDR1 SGHRS, CDR2 YFSETQ. CDR3 DNA sequence: TGCGCCAGCAGCGTGTCTATCAGCTCCTACAATGAGCAGTTCTTC. Residues: CASSVSISSYNEQFF.

At least ten counts were recorded for this clonotype. The gene calls are TRBV5-1 and TRBJ1-2; the D is unclear. V lost 4 bases and J 8 bases, leaving 21 bases between the germline ends. Germline CDR1 is SGHRS and CDR2 is YFSETQ. The length of the CDR3 is 15 residues. The CDR3 region has the DNA TGCGCCAGCAGCCGAACGGCCGAGAGAGCTGGAGGCTACACCTTC. It translates to CASSRTAERAGGYTF.